This entry concerns a single T cell receptor beta chain. The target antigen is unknown. The sample belongs to a study of CD4+ T cells in melanoma. Regarding the study as a whole: Reportedly, melanoma neoantigen-specific CD4+ T cells showed varied differentiation states. A reported correlation linked neoantigen-specific CD4+ T cells to CD8+, macrophage and B cell function.

The protocol was immunoSEQ multiplex PCR, while the TCRdb copy is restricted to in-frame clones and leaves out a portion. Of some 120,000 clones listed, 92% were seen once; the top ten hold about 3.3%. The TCR was taken from a human donor with melanoma. Sequenced: peripheral blood.

CDR3 coding DNA: TGTGCCAGCAGCTCAGATATACTCACAGATACGCAGTATTTT. Amino acid sequence: CASSSDILTDTQYF. The chain combines TRBV7-3 with TRBJ2-3; no definite D call. The V gene lost 4 bases and the J gene lost 2 bases, with 10 bases spanning the gap. CDR1 SGHTA and CDR2 FQGTGA come from the germline V gene. The CDR3 covers 14 residues.